These 3 T cell receptor beta chains originate from one sample sequenced in a study of cytomegalovirus exposure and HLA in healthy donors. PCR involved 60 Vbeta and 13 Jbeta primers. Using immunoSEQ multiplex PCR, the repertoire was profiled, and TCRdb retains in-frame clones only, with some absent. The profile shows more than 85,000 clones, approximately 81% of them singletons. What was sequenced was PBMCs. Receptors were obtained from a female donor in good health and CMV-seropositive.

The CDR3 protein is CATTLGTAPYEQYF. The CDR3 DNA reads as TGTGCCACCACACTTGGGACAGCACCCTACGAGCAGTACTTC. The chain joins TRBV25-1 to TRBJ2-7; 7 bases fit TRBD1. Germline V gene lookup returns CDR1 MGHDK and CDR2 SYGVNS. V dropped 10 bases and J dropped 2; count of bases not matched to a gene: 11. The CDR3 sequence is 14 residues long.

This sequence joins TRBV11-2 and TRBJ2-7; D may be TRBD2 (6 bases). This CDR3 is built from 15 residues. The germline CDR1 and CDR2 sequences are SGHAT and FQNNGV. Trimming shortened V by 4 bases and J by 6 bases, and 19 bases separated the two germline ends. In DNA form, the CDR3 reads TGTGCCAGCAGCTCAGCCGGGACTGGCCTCCTCGAGCAGTACTTC. Protein product: CASSSAGTGLLEQYF.

V and J are TRBV19 and TRBJ1-2; unclear D gene. This CDR3 has 11 residues. Germline V gene lookup returns CDR1 LNHDA and CDR2 SQIVND (reference sequence). V was cut by 9 bases and J by 0 bases, with 5 bases left in between. The CDR3 sequence: CASVANYGYTF. Written as DNA, the CDR3 is TGTGCCAGCGTAGCTAACTATGGCTACACCTTC.